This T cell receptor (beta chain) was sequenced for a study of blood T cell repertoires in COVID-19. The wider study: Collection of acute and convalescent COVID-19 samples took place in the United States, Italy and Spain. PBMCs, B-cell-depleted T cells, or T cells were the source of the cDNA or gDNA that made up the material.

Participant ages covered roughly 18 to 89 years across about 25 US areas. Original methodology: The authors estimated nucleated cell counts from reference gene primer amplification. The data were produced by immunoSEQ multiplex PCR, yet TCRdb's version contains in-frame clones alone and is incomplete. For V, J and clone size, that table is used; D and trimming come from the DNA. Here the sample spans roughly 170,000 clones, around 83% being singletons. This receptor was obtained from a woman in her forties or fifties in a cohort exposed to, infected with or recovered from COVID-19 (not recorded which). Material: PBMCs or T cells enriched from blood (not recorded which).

The DNA for the CDR3 is TGTGCCAGCAGTTCACGGACAGGGCAAGAGACCCAGTACTTC. Protein: CASSSRTGQETQYF. This chain connects TRBV28 to TRBJ2-5; 8 positions agree with TRBD1. Trimming cost V 4 bases and J 2 bases; bases outside gene matches: 3. From germline, CDR1 is MDHEN and CDR2 SYDVKM. The CDR3 has 14 amino acids.